This T cell receptor (beta chain) comes out of a study of graft-versus-host responses after intestinal transplantation. Clones were read by immunoSEQ multiplex PCR, and TCRdb kept only the in-frame ones, dropping some. Of over 85,000 clones in the sample, 94% are singletons; the top ten hold over 0.15%. This CDR3 has 15 residues. J lost 6 bases, V lost 4 bases, and 6 bases had no gene match. CDR1 and CDR2 from the germline V gene are SGHNT and YENEEA. This clone was observed a handful of times. Its antigen is not known. This clonotype originated in a human donor who was the organ donor for an intestinal transplant. This material consisted of unstimulated CD4+ T cells sorted from spleen or lymph node cells, taken before transplant. J is TRBJ2-1 and V is TRBV11-3; 10 nucleotides agree with TRBD1. The CDR3 sequence: CASSSRDRGGNEQFF. The CDR3 DNA follows: TGTGCCAGCAGCTCCCGGGACAGGGGAGGCAATGAGCAGTTCTTC.